This TCR beta chain comes out of a study of OX40 agonist ivuxolimab in advanced cancers. Study-wide results and caveats: Low normalized T-cell clonal expansion also characterized some of the nonresponders. Clonal expansion in partial responders at 0.1-3.0 mg/kg ranked among the lowest.

A single count supports this clone. Its antigen is as yet unknown. Any history of autoimmune disease or systemic immunosuppression disqualified patients. CDR1 and CDR2 from the germline V gene are MNHEY and SMNVEV (reference sequence). The V segment lost 6 bases and the J segment 9 bases; nucleotides outside the gene matches: 8. The CDR3 consists of 13 residues. Libraries were prepared by immunoSEQ multiplex PCR; TCRdb keeps only in-frame clonotypes and omits some of them. Among fewer than 60,000 clones, less than 85% were seen once, and the ten largest hold around 3.8%. The sample here was CD4+ or CD8+ T cells sorted from blood, taken in a trial of the OX40 agonist ivuxolimab. The rearrangement links TRBV27 to TRBJ1-5; 7 bases are shared with TRBD1. The receptor's source is an adult with an advanced solid tumor such as melanoma, head and neck, liver or kidney cancer. The CDR3 DNA sequence: TGTGCCAGCAGGACAGGGCCTCTCGGGCCCCAGCATTTT. It encodes CASRTGPLGPQHF.